This record looks at one T cell receptor (beta chain) sequence and its context. One junction end disagrees with the germline gene, perhaps due to a read error. Source study methods: The assay estimated nucleated cells by amplifying reference gene primers. Repertoires were generated with immunoSEQ multiplex PCR, while TCRdb's copy carries only in-frame clones and drops some. V, J and clone size derive from that table, while D and trimming were established from the DNA sequence. The table records about 48,000 clones, 85% to 90% of them present only once. This sample was taken from a study of blood T cell repertoires in COVID-19. On the study more broadly: Acute-phase and convalescent COVID-19 samples originated in the United States, Italy and Spain. The cDNA or gDNA used as material had been derived from T cells, B-cell-depleted T cells, or PBMCs.

The CDR3 has 12 residues. The germline CDR1 and CDR2 sequences are SEHNR and FQNEAQ (reference sequence). Sequencing used peripheral blood. V is TRBV7-9 and J is TRBJ2-7; 8 nucleotides line up with TRBD1. This sequence was found in a woman of 80 years or more with COVID-19, enrolled during active disease. CDR3 residues: CASSASGTGSVF. CDR3 nucleotides: TGTGCCAGCAGCGCCTCGGGGACAGGTTCTGTCTTC.